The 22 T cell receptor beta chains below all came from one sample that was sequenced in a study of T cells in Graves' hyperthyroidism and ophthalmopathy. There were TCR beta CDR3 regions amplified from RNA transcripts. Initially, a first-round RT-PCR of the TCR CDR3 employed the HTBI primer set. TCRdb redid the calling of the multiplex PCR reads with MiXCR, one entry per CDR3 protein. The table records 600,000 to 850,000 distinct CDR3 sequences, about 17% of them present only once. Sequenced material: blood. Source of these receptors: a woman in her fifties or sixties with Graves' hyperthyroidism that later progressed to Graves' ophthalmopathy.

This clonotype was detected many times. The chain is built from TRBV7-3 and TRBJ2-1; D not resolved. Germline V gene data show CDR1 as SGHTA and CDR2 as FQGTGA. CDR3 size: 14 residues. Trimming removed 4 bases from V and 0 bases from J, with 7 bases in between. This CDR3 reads CASSSPFSYNEQFF. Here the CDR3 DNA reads TGTGCCAGCAGCTCCCCGTTCTCCTACAATGAGCAGTTCTTC.

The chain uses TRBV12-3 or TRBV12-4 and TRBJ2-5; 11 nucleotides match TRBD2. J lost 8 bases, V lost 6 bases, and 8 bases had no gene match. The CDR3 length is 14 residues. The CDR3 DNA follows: TGTGCCAGCAGACTAGCGGGGGCCCTTGAAACCCAGTACTTC. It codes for CASRLAGALETQYF.

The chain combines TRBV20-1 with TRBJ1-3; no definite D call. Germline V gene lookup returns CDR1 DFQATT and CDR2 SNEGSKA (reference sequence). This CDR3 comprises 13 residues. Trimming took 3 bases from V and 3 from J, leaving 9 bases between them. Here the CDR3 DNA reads TGCAGTGCTAGCGACTTCCTTGGAAACACCATATATTTT. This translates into CSASDFLGNTIYF.

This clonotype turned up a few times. The chain's CDR3 is CASTQGPEAYEQYF. The CDR3 DNA reads TGTGCCAGCACCCAGGGCCCGGAGGCCTACGAGCAGTACTTC. The V and J genes are TRBV27 and TRBJ2-7; D possibly matches TRBD1 or TRBD2 (5 bases each). Trimming took off 7 bases at V and 2 bases at J, with 15 bases between the two ends. Germline loops: CDR1 MNHEY, CDR2 SMNVEV (reference sequence). CDR3 length: 14 residues.

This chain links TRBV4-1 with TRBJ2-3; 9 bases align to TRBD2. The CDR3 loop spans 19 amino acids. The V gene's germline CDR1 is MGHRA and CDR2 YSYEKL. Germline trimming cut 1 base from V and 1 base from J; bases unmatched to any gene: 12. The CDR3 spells CASSQGGGSGGRGTDTQYF. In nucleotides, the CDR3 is TGCGCCAGCAGCCAAGGCGGGGGAAGCGGGGGGCGAGGCACAGATACGCAGTATTTT.

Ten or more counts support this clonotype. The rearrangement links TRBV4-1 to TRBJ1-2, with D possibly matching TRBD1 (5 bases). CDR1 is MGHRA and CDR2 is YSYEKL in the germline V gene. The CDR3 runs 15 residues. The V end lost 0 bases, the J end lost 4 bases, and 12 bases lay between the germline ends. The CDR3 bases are TGCGCCAGCAGCCAAGAACCACAGGTGCGCTATGGCTACACCTTC. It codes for CASSQEPQVRYGYTF.

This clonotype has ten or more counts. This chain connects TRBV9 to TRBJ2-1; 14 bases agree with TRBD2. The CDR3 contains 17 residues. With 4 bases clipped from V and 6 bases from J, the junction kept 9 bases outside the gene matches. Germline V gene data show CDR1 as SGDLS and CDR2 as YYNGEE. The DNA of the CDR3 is TGTGCCAGCAGCCCCAGACTAGCGGGGGGGCCCGGCAATGAGCAGTTCTTC. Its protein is CASSPRLAGGPGNEQFF.

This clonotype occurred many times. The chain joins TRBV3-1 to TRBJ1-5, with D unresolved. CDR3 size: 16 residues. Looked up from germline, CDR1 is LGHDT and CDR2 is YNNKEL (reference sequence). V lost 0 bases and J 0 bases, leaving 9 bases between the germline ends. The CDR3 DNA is TGTGCCAGCAGCCAAGATGTGGGGAGTAGCAATCAGCCCCAGCATTTT. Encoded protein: CASSQDVGSSNQPQHF.

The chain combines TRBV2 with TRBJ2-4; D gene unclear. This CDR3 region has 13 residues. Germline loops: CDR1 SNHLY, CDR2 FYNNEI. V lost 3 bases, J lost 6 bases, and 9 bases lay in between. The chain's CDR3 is CASSDPDGNIQYF. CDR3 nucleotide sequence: TGTGCCAGCAGTGACCCCGACGGAAACATTCAGTACTTC.

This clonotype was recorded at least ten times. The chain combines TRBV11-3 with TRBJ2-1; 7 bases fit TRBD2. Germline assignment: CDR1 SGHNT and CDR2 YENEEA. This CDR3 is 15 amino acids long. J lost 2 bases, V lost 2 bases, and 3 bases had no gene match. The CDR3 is CASSLFGGAYNEQFF. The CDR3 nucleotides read TGTGCCAGCAGCTTATTTGGGGGGGCCTACAATGAGCAGTTCTTC.

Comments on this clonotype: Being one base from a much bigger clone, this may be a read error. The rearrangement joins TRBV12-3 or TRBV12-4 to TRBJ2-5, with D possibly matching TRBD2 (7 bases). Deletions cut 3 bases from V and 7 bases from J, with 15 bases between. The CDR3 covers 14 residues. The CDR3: CASSLPGGGRTQYF. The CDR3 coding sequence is TGTGCCAGCAGTTTGCCGGGGGGCGGACGGACCCAGTACTTC.

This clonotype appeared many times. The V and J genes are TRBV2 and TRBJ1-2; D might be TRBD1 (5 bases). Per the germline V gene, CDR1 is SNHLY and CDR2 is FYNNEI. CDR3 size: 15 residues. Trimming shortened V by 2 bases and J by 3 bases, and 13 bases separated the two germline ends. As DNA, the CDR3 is TGTGCCAGCAGTGAAAGCAGGGTTTCGTACTATGGCTACACCTTC. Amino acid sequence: CASSESRVSYYGYTF.

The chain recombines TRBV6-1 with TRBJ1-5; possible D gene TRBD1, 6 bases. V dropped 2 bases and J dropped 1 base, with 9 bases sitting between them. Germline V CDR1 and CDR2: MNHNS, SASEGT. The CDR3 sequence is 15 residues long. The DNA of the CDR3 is TGTGCCAGCAGTGAATGGGGGGCAAGCAATCAGCCCCAGCATTTT. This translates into CASSEWGASNQPQHF.

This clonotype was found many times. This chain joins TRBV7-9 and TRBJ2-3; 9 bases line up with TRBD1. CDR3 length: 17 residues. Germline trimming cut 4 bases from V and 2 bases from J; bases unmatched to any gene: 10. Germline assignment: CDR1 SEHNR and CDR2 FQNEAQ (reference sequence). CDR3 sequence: CASSYRTGTGNTDTQYF. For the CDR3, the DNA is TGTGCCAGCAGCTACCGAACCGGGACAGGGAACACAGATACGCAGTATTTT.

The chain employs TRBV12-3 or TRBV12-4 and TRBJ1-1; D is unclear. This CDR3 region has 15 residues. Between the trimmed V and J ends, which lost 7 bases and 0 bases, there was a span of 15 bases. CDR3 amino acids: CASTLATVVNTEAFF. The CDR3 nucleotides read TGTGCCAGCACCCTCGCTACCGTAGTGAACACTGAAGCTTTCTTT.

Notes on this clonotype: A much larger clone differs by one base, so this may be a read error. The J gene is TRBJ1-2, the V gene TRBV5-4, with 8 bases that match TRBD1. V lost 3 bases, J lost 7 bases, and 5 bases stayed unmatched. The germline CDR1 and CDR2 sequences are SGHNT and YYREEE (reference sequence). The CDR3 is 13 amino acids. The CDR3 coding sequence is TGTGCCAGCAGCTCGACAGGGGTTGGTGGCTACACCTTC. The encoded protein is CASSSTGVGGYTF.

The CDR3 sequence: CASSPRDRANQPQHF. CDR3 coding DNA: TGTGCCAGCAGTCCTAGGGACAGGGCCAATCAGCCCCAGCATTTT. The J gene is TRBJ1-5, the V gene TRBV2; 9 bases fit TRBD1. After removal of 5 bases from V and 3 bases from J, the junction contained 5 bases not matched to a gene. Germline CDR1 reads SNHLY; CDR2 reads FYNNEI. The CDR3 contains 15 residues.

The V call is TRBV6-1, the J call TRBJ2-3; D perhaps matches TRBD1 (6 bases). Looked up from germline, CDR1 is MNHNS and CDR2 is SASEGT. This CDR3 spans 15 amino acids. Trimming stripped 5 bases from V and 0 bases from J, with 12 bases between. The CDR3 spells CASSSAGDSTDTQYF. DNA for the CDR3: TGTGCCAGCAGTTCCGCAGGGGATAGCACAGATACGCAGTATTTT.

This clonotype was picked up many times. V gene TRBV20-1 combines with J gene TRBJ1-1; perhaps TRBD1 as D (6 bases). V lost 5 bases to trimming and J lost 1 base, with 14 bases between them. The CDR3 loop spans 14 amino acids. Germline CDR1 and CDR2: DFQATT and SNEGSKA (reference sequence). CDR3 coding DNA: TGCAGTGCTGGCCCGACAGGTAGGAACACTGAAGCTTTCTTT. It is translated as CSAGPTGRNTEAFF.

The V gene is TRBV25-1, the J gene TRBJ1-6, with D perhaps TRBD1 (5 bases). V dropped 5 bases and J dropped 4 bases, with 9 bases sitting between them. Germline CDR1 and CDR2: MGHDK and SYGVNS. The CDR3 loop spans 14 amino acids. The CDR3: CASSWDGYNSPLHF. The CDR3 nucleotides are TGTGCCAGCAGTTGGGACGGTTATAATTCACCCCTCCACTTT.

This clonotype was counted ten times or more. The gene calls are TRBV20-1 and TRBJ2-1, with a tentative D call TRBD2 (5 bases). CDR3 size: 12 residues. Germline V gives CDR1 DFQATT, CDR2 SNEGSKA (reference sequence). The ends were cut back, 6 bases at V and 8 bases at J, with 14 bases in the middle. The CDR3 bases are TGCAGTGCCCCACGCGGGTGGGATGAGCAGTTCTTC. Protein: CSAPRGWDEQFF.

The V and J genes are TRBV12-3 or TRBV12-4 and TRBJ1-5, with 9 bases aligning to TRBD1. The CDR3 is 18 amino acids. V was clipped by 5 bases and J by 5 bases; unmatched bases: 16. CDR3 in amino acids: CASSPKQGAPRGYQPQHF. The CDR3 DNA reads TGTGCCAGCAGTCCGAAACAGGGGGCGCCCCGAGGGTATCAGCCCCAGCATTTT.